Given below is one TCR beta chain in context. The antigen remains unidentified. This sample was included in a study of shared clonotypes between healthy human individuals. The wider study: Donors had three CD4 naive, three CD4 memory, two CD8 naive and one CD8 memory plate apiece. Study-level points and caveats: Four donors shared approximately 5% of their naive CD4 clonotypes.

Sorted-subset replicate PCRs used 200 ng DNA, 25,000 to 30,000 T cell genomes. TCRdb's table, derived via immunoSEQ multiplex PCR, lists solely in-frame clones and lacks some. The repertoire has a few million clones, over 85% of them found once; the top ten carry approximately 1.6%. CD45RO negativity and positive selection for CCR7 defined naive CD8 cells, a population that excluded terminally differentiated effector memory CD45RA+ cells. Germline values: CDR1 LGHNA, CDR2 YNFKEQ. CDR3 length equals 13 residues. The V gene lost 1 base and the J gene lost 8 bases, with 8 bases spanning the gap. The material sequenced was naive CD8+ T cells from PBMCs. The chain employs TRBV4-2 and TRBJ2-2, with D perhaps TRBD2 (5 bases). This TCR was sampled from a man aged 18-30 years in good health. Some clones in this sample may be carry-over from other donors' samples. This CDR3 is CASSQVSGGELFF. DNA for the CDR3: TGTGCCAGCAGCCAAGTTTCGGGAGGGGAGCTGTTTTTT.